This passage covers 27 T cell receptor beta chains from one sample sequenced in a study of blood T cell repertoires in COVID-19. Some clones are missing from TCRdb's copy, which holds only in-frame ones; the method was immunoSEQ multiplex PCR. The sample contains about 220,000 clones, 82% of which appear only once. Sequencing was carried out using peripheral blood. These receptors came from a woman older than 75 with acute or convalescent COVID-19.

The V gene is TRBV9, the J gene TRBJ1-4, with TRBD1 as a possible D gene (6 bases). Germline V gene lookup returns CDR1 SGDLS and CDR2 YYNGEE. Between the trimmed V and J ends, which lost 4 bases and 5 bases, there was a span of 12 bases. The CDR3 totals 14 residues. CDR3 coding DNA: TGTGCCAGCAGCCCCACAGGGAAGAATGAAAAACTGTTTTTT. Translation gives CASSPTGKNEKLFF.

The gene calls are TRBV11-2 and TRBJ2-7, with no clear D. In germline, CDR1 is SGHAT, CDR2 FQNNGV. V shed 5 bases and J shed 2 bases, with 13 bases lying between them. The CDR3 extends over 14 amino acids. The CDR3 DNA reads as TGTGCCAGCAGCCACAAGTTGGCCCCCTACGAGCAGTACTTC. This sequence encodes CASSHKLAPYEQYF.

The chain uses TRBV2 and TRBJ1-1, with no clear D. From germline, CDR1 is SNHLY and CDR2 FYNNEI. CDR3 length: 14 amino acids. Trimming took off 1 base at V and 5 bases at J, with 11 bases between the two ends. The CDR3 DNA reads TGTGCCAGCAGTGAAGACGAGCGACGGACTGAAGCTTTCTTT. It codes for CASSEDERRTEAFF.

The rearrangement uses TRBV9 and TRBJ2-7, with a tentative D call TRBD2 (5 bases). This CDR3 has 15 residues. V was trimmed by 4 bases and J by 2 bases, leaving 16 bases between them. Per germline, CDR1 SGDLS and CDR2 YYNGEE. As DNA, the CDR3 is TGTGCCAGCAGCCCTCTGGCCGGGAACCCCTACGAGCAGTACTTC. Protein: CASSPLAGNPYEQYF.

The genes are TRBV29-1 and TRBJ1-5; maybe TRBD1 (6 bases). The CDR3 contains 15 residues. Germline values: CDR1 SQVTM, CDR2 ANQGSEA. V was trimmed by 5 bases and J by 0 bases, leaving 14 bases between them. CDR3 nucleotides: TGCAGCGTTTCTTGGGGGCCGAATAGCAATCAGCCCCAGCATTTT. Its protein product is CSVSWGPNSNQPQHF.

The chain joins TRBV7-9 to TRBJ1-4; D may be TRBD1 (5 bases). Germline assignment: CDR1 SEHNR and CDR2 FQNEAQ (reference sequence). The ends were cut back, 5 bases at V and 2 bases at J, with 12 bases in the middle. The CDR3 length is 15 residues. The CDR3 nucleotides read TGTGCCAGCAGCCCCCTTGGGGCCACTAATGAAAAACTGTTTTTT. Its protein product is CASSPLGATNEKLFF.

This clone was seen a single time. The chain is built from TRBV7-3 and TRBJ1-5, with unresolved D. The CDR3 length is 15 residues. Trimming removed 0 bases at V and 0 bases at J, with 6 bases between. CDR1 and CDR2 from the germline V gene are SGHTA and FQGTGA. This chain's CDR3 is CASSLTGNSNQPQHF. CDR3 bases: TGTGCCAGCAGCTTAACCGGTAATAGCAATCAGCCCCAGCATTTT.

CDR3 in DNA: TGTGCCAGCAGCTTGGGGGGAGTCCAGACTAGCGGGGATGGGGCCCAGTACTTC. Its translation is CASSLGGVQTSGDGAQYF. V is TRBV11-3 and J is TRBJ2-5, with 11 positions matching TRBD2. The V gene end was trimmed by 3 bases and the J gene end by 9 bases; junction bases not matched to a gene: 18. This CDR3 is 18 amino acids long. Germline loops: CDR1 SGHNT, CDR2 YENEEA. Full variable domain (rest looked up from reference TRBV11-3 and TRBJ2-5): EAGVVQSPRYKIIEKKQPVAFWCNPISGHNTLYWYLQNLGQGPELLIRYENEEAVDDSQLPKDRFSAERLKGVDSTLKIQPAELGDSAVYLCASSLGGVQTSGDGAQYFGPGTRLLVL.

The CDR3 DNA reads TGTGCCATCACGAGAGGGGGACCAGGGACAGAGATGAACACTGAAGCTTTCTTT. Encoded protein: CAITRGGPGTEMNTEAFF. The V gene is TRBV10-3, the J gene TRBJ1-1, with 7 bases identical to TRBD1. There are 18 residues in the CDR3. Germline CDR1 reads ENHRY; CDR2 reads SYGVKD. The V segment lost 7 bases and the J segment 0 bases; nucleotides outside the gene matches: 17.

J is TRBJ1-5 and V is TRBV4-1; the match to TRBD1 covers 8 bases. Unmatched junction bases numbered 12, after V lost 2 bases and J lost 6 bases. Germline CDR1 is MGHRA and CDR2 is YSYEKL. The CDR3 is 17 amino acids. CDR3 loop: CASSQPTRTGNSQPQHF. Here the CDR3 DNA reads TGCGCCAGCAGCCAACCTACGAGGACAGGGAACAGTCAGCCCCAGCATTTT.

The V and J genes are TRBV28 and TRBJ1-5; the D is unclear. Germline CDR1 and CDR2: MDHEN and SYDVKM. The CDR3 spans 15 residues. With 2 bases removed from V and 3 bases from J, the gap between germline ends came to 11 bases. The CDR3 spells CASSLSNSFNQPQHF. The CDR3 coding sequence is TGTGCCAGCAGTTTAAGTAACAGCTTCAATCAGCCCCAGCATTTT.

The gene calls are TRBV10-3 and TRBJ1-5, with a tentative D call TRBD1 (5 bases). Trimming took off 3 bases at V and 6 bases at J, with 15 bases between the two ends. The CDR3 spans 15 residues. CDR1 and CDR2 from the germline V gene are ENHRY and SYGVKD. The CDR3 DNA reads as TGTGCCATCAGTGAAGTGGGGGGTGCGAGTCAGCCCCAGCATTTT. Its protein is CAISEVGGASQPQHF.

The chain links TRBV6-2 or TRBV6-3 to TRBJ1-1, with D hard to call. This CDR3 is 13 amino acids long. Trimming cost V 6 bases and J 4 bases, with 12 bases left between them. Germline V lookup: CDR1 MNHEY, CDR2 SVGEGT. This CDR3 is CASSRSIGTEAFF. As DNA, the CDR3 is TGTGCCAGCAGCCGATCGATCGGCACTGAAGCTTTCTTT.

This clone has a handful of counts. The gene calls are TRBV5-1 and TRBJ2-5, with D hard to call. The ends were cut back, 7 bases at V and 5 bases at J, with 18 bases in the middle. This CDR3 comprises 14 residues. Germline CDR1 is SGHRS and CDR2 is YFSETQ. CDR3 coding DNA: TGCGCCAGCGCCCCCGAAGAAATGAGGGAGACCCAGTACTTC. Translation gives CASAPEEMRETQYF.

The chain links TRBV19 to TRBJ2-3; possibly TRBD1 for D (6 bases). V shed 1 base and J shed 4 bases, with 12 bases lying between them. The CDR3 contains 15 residues. Looked up from germline, CDR1 is LNHDA and CDR2 is SQIVND (reference sequence). The CDR3 nucleotides are TGTGCCAGTAGTATAGTAACAGGGAAATCAGATACGCAGTATTTT. This translates into CASSIVTGKSDTQYF.

The chain is built from TRBV7-8 and TRBJ1-5; TRBD1 is a possible D gene (5 bases). CDR1 and CDR2 from the germline V gene are SGHVS and FQNEAQ. This CDR3 is 15 amino acids long. The ends were cut back, 3 bases at V and 1 base at J, with 10 bases in the middle. The chain's CDR3 is CASSLGQGSNQPQHF. DNA of the CDR3: TGTGCCAGCAGCTTGGGGCAGGGAAGCAATCAGCCCCAGCATTTT.

The V gene is TRBV7-2, the J gene TRBJ1-1; D might be TRBD1 (5 bases). The CDR3 sequence is 15 residues long. Germline V gene lookup returns CDR1 SGHTA and CDR2 FQGNSA. Trimming stripped 5 bases from V and 6 bases from J, with 19 bases between. The CDR3, as DNA: TGTGCCAGCAGCGCGGATGGGGAGGGGATCGCTGAAGCTTTCTTT. It encodes CASSADGEGIAEAFF.

The chain combines TRBV4-2 with TRBJ1-2; unclear D gene. The V and J ends lost 1 base and 4 bases respectively, with 13 bases between them. This CDR3 spans 15 amino acids. Germline CDR1 LGHNA, CDR2 YNFKEQ. CDR3 loop: CASSQVLGSGYGYTF. CDR3 DNA sequence: TGTGCCAGCAGCCAAGTCCTGGGCTCCGGCTATGGCTACACCTTC.

The rearrangement uses TRBV28 and TRBJ1-5; the match to TRBD1 covers 8 bases. The CDR3 runs 15 residues. The V gene's germline CDR1 is MDHEN and CDR2 SYDVKM. Trimming at V came to 6 bases and at J to 0 bases, leaving 4 bases not matched to a gene. CDR3 DNA: TGTGCCAGCAGGCTGACAGGGGCTAGCAATCAGCCCCAGCATTTT. As protein: CASRLTGASNQPQHF.

This rearrangement joins TRBV3-1 (or the pseudogene TRBV3-2) to TRBJ2-1; D call uncertain. V was trimmed by 0 bases and J by 1 base, leaving 7 bases between them. The germline V gene has CDR1 LGHDT and CDR2 YNNKEL (reference sequence). This CDR3 contains 15 residues. The CDR3 protein is CASSQDAASYNEQFF. CDR3 nucleotide sequence: TGTGCCAGCAGCCAAGATGCAGCGTCCTACAATGAGCAGTTCTTC.

The chain joins TRBV28 to TRBJ1-6, with a possible D match to TRBD1 (5 bases). CDR1 is MDHEN, CDR2 SYDVKM, per germline. CDR3 size: 14 residues. Trimming pared 7 bases from V and 8 bases from J, leaving 15 bases between. CDR3 residues: CASIFGGEYSPLHF. CDR3 nucleotide sequence: TGTGCCAGCATTTTTGGGGGGGAGTATTCACCCCTCCACTTT.

The chain carries TRBV5-1 and TRBJ1-2, with TRBD1 identical over 10 bases. Losses at the gene ends were 4 bases for V and 5 bases for J; bases not matched to a gene: 8. The CDR3 sequence is 15 residues long. Per germline, CDR1 SGHRS and CDR2 YFSETQ. The CDR3 loop is CASSLGTGDFYGYTF. CDR3 nucleotides: TGCGCCAGCAGCCTTGGGACAGGGGACTTTTATGGCTACACCTTC.

This sequence joins TRBV7-6 and TRBJ1-1; no clear D. Deletions cut 3 bases from V and 0 bases from J, with 5 bases between. From germline, CDR1 is SGHVS and CDR2 FNYEAQ. The CDR3 covers 13 residues. The DNA for the CDR3 is TGTGCCAGCAGCTTTGCAGTGAACACTGAAGCTTTCTTT. This encodes CASSFAVNTEAFF.

The rearrangement joins TRBV6-5 to TRBJ1-1; D perhaps matches TRBD1 (6 bases). The V and J ends lost 8 bases and 0 bases respectively, with 13 bases between them. Germline assignment: CDR1 MNHEY and CDR2 SVGAGI. CDR3 length equals 14 residues. CDR3 protein: CASRSGDMNTEAFF. The CDR3 region has the DNA TGTGCCAGCCGGAGTGGGGACATGAACACTGAAGCTTTCTTT.

About this clone: The junction differs from germline at one of its ends, possibly a read error. The chain employs TRBV7-7 and TRBJ1-3, with 11 nucleotides matching TRBD1. Germline V gene data show CDR1 as SSHAT and CDR2 as FNYEAQ (reference sequence). The CDR3 is 15 amino acids. CDR3 in DNA: TGTGCTAGCAGCCGAGGGACAGGGGGTTCGGACACCATATATTTT. Its translation is CASSRGTGGSDTIYF.

V usage is TRBV6-1 and J usage is TRBJ1-5, with 9 bases lining up with TRBD1. V gave up 3 bases and J gave up 1 base; unmatched junction bases: 1. Germline assignment: CDR1 MNHNS and CDR2 SASEGT. This CDR3 comprises 15 residues. The DNA of the CDR3 is TGTGCCAGCAGTGATGGACAGGGGAGCAATCAGCCCCAGCATTTT. Translating it yields CASSDGQGSNQPQHF.

The chain employs TRBV18 and TRBJ1-5; maybe TRBD1 (6 bases). The CDR3 loop spans 15 amino acids. Germline-derived CDR1 and CDR2 are KGHSH and LQKENI. Trimming removed 5 bases at V and 4 bases at J, with 15 bases between. DNA for the CDR3: TGTGCCAGCTCAGCCCGACAACAGGGAAATCAGCCCCAGCATTTT. Its translation: CASSARQQGNQPQHF.